This T cell receptor (beta chain) was retrieved from a study of blood T cell repertoires in COVID-19. In the authors' methods: By means of reference gene primer amplification, nucleated cell counts were estimated. Repertoires were generated with immunoSEQ multiplex PCR, while TCRdb's copy carries only in-frame clones and drops some. V and J calls and clone size follow that table, whereas D and trimming were derived from the DNA. The sample holds 450,000 or so clones, 70% to 90% seen once. This CDR3 contains 13 residues. CDR1 and CDR2 (germline): SEHNR, FQNEAQ (reference sequence). Patients of the Seattle cohort, enrolled during active infection, were followed longitudinally. Notes on this clone: At one of its ends the junction is not consistent with the germline gene, which may arise from a read error.

The chain is built from TRBV7-9 and TRBJ1-1; possible D gene TRBD1, 6 bases. Sequencing input: peripheral blood. This TCR was sampled from a man between 18 and 35 years old with COVID-19, enrolled during active disease. In nucleotides, the CDR3 is TGTGCCAGCAGCTGGCTTGACAGGCCGGAGCTAAACTTT. Its translation is CASSWLDRPELNF.